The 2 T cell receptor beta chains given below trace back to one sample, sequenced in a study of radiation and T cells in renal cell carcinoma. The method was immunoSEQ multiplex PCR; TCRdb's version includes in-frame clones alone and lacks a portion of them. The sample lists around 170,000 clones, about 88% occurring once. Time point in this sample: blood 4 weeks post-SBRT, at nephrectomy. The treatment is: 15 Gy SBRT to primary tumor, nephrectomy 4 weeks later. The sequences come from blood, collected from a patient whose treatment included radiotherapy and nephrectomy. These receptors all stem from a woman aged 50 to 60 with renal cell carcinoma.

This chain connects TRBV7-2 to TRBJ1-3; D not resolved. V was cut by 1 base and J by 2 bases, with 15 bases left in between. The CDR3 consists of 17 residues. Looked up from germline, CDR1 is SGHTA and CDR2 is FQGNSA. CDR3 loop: CASSLGVRGFTGNTIYF. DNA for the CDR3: TGTGCCAGCAGCTTAGGCGTTAGAGGTTTTACTGGAAACACCATATATTTT.

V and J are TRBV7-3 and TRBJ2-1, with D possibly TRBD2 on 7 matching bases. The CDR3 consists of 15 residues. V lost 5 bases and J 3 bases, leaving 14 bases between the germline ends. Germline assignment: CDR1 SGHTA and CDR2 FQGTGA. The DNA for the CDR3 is TGTGCCAGCAGCCCCGGGGGAGGGGGCTACAATGAGCAGTTCTTC. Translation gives CASSPGGGGYNEQFF.